Presented here are 26 T cell receptor beta chains from one specimen sequenced in a study of cytomegalovirus exposure and HLA in healthy donors. In the PCR, 60 Vbeta and 13 Jbeta primers were used. This table comes from immunoSEQ multiplex PCR, and its TCRdb copy is limited to in-frame clones, with some not included. The sample consists of just under 65,000 clones, around four fifths of them appearing once. Sequencing input: PBMCs. The source is a woman aged 25-40 years in good health and CMV-seronegative.

V and J are TRBV4-3 and TRBJ2-5; 10 bases fit TRBD1. Germline CDR1 LGHNA, CDR2 YSLEER. There are 18 residues in the CDR3. V was clipped by 1 base and J by 3 bases; unmatched bases: 11. The CDR3 region has the DNA TGCGCCAGCAGCCAAGGGGGAGCGACAGGGGGCTTGGAAGAGACCCAGTACTTC. Translated, it gives CASSQGGATGGLEETQYF.

This clone has just one count. This chain connects TRBV6-1 to TRBJ2-2; TRBD2 matches at 9 bases. The CDR3 loop spans 14 amino acids. Germline CDR1 MNHNS, CDR2 SASEGT. The ends lost 6 bases at V and 5 bases at J; junction bases unmatched: 4. CDR3 protein: CASRGGRATGELFF. The DNA for the CDR3 is TGTGCCAGCAGAGGCGGGAGGGCTACCGGGGAGCTGTTTTTT.

The V and J genes are TRBV19 and TRBJ1-1; the D is unclear. This CDR3 contains 11 residues. V lost 8 bases, J lost 4 bases, and 8 bases lay in between. CDR1 and CDR2 (germline): LNHDA, SQIVND (reference sequence). CDR3 sequence: CASGPVTEAFF. The DNA of the CDR3 is TGTGCCAGTGGGCCGGTCACTGAAGCTTTCTTT.

This clone was seen a handful of times. The rearrangement links TRBV6-5 to TRBJ1-2; 7 positions match TRBD1. This CDR3 spans 13 amino acids. In germline, CDR1 is MNHEY, CDR2 SVGAGI. The J segment lost 4 bases and the V segment lost 6 bases, leaving 5 bases of the junction unmatched. CDR3 nucleotide sequence: TGTGCCAGCAGCCAGGGGACAGTCTATGGCTACACCTTC. Its protein is CASSQGTVYGYTF.

The chain links TRBV5-1 to TRBJ2-7; D possibly corresponds to TRBD1 (5 bases). The V end lost 7 bases, the J end lost 6 bases, and 11 bases lay between the germline ends. CDR3 length: 11 residues. Germline CDR1 SGHRS, CDR2 YFSETQ. As DNA, the CDR3 is TGCGCCAGCCACGGTGGGGCCGAGCAGTACTTC. It codes for CASHGGAEQYF.

The gene calls are TRBV7-9 and TRBJ2-5; TRBD1 matches at 8 bases. The DNA end is a closer match to TRBJ2-7, so the J assignment may be wrong. The CDR3 is 15 amino acids. From germline, CDR1 is SEHNR and CDR2 FQNEAQ (reference sequence). The CDR3 reads CASSGQGAHAYEQYF. The CDR3 coding sequence is TGTGCCAGCAGCGGCCAGGGGGCGCATGCCTACGAGCAGTACTTC.

The chain links TRBV11-2 to TRBJ1-2; D might be TRBD1 (6 bases). The CDR3 loop spans 16 amino acids. The germline V gene encodes CDR1 SGHAT and CDR2 FQNNGV. V was trimmed by 1 base and J by 4 bases, leaving 16 bases between them. The CDR3: CASSLVRDTSPYGYTF. As DNA, the CDR3 is TGTGCCAGCAGCTTAGTCCGGGACACCAGCCCCTATGGCTACACCTTC.

CDR3 coding DNA: TGCGCCAGCAGCCAAGTTACTAGCGGAGGGGACAATGAGCAGTTCTTC. This codes for CASSQVTSGGDNEQFF. The chain couples TRBV4-3 to TRBJ2-1, with TRBD2 matching over 8 bases. The CDR3 spans 16 residues. Germline lookup yields CDR1 LGHNA and CDR2 YSLEER. The V and J ends lost 1 base and 5 bases, in that order; junction bases with no gene match: 7.

This clone has a single count. This sequence joins TRBV6-5 and TRBJ1-1; 9 bases are a match to TRBD1. The CDR3 has 15 amino acids. J gave up 5 bases and V 4 bases, and 8 bases lay outside the gene matches. CDR1 is MNHEY, CDR2 SVGAGI, per germline. Written as DNA, the CDR3 is TGTGCCAGCAGTTTTCTTCCGGGACAGGGAACTGAAGCTTTCTTT. The encoded protein is CASSFLPGQGTEAFF.

This chain links TRBV2 with TRBJ1-5; 7 bases match TRBD1. Looked up from germline, CDR1 is SNHLY and CDR2 is FYNNEI. The CDR3 is 15 residues long. V trimming: 6 bases; J trimming: 3 bases; junction bases outside the gene matches: 8. The CDR3 nucleotides are TGTGCCAGCAGCCGAGAGGGACAGCACAATCAGCCCCAGCATTTT. Protein product: CASSREGQHNQPQHF.

This clone was found once. This chain connects TRBV6-1 to TRBJ1-5; TRBD1 matches at 9 bases. CDR3 length equals 14 residues. Per the germline V gene, CDR1 is MNHNS and CDR2 is SASEGT. V lost 4 bases, J lost 6 bases, and 4 bases stayed unmatched. The chain's CDR3 is CASSGGQGVQPQHF. Here the CDR3 DNA reads TGTGCCAGCAGTGGGGGACAGGGCGTTCAGCCCCAGCATTTT.

This chain connects TRBV6-5 to TRBJ1-5; D remains ambiguous. CDR1 is MNHEY and CDR2 is SVGAGI in the germline V gene. The CDR3 extends over 15 amino acids. With 6 bases removed from V and 1 base from J, the gap between germline ends came to 13 bases. The CDR3 loop is CASRSGSTSNQPQHF. The CDR3 region has the DNA TGTGCCAGCAGATCCGGGTCTACAAGCAATCAGCCCCAGCATTTT.

V usage is TRBV4-2 and J usage is TRBJ1-1; possibly TRBD1 for D (6 bases). The CDR3 covers 15 residues. V was shortened by 3 bases and J by 1 base, with 12 bases between the two germline ends. Germline V gene sequence: CDR1 LGHNA, CDR2 YNFKEQ. CDR3 nucleotides: TGTGCCAGCAGCCAGGCGACCAGGGGGAACACTGAAGCTTTCTTT. Amino acids: CASSQATRGNTEAFF.

V usage is TRBV4-3 and J usage is TRBJ2-2; a possible D gene is TRBD2 (6 bases). Germline CDR1 reads LGHNA; CDR2 reads YSLEER. CDR3 length equals 17 residues. Between the trimmed V and J ends, which lost 0 bases and 7 bases, there was a span of 18 bases. The CDR3: CASSQEILREYGGELFF. DNA of the CDR3: TGCGCCAGCAGCCAAGAAATCTTACGGGAGTACGGCGGGGAGCTGTTTTTT.

The chain employs TRBV29-1 and TRBJ1-2, with D tentatively TRBD1 (5 bases). The germline V gene has CDR1 SQVTM and CDR2 ANQGSEA. CDR3 length: 13 residues. Between the trimmed V and J ends, which lost 6 bases and 4 bases, there was a span of 15 bases. The CDR3 loop reads CSVPKGHGYGYTF. DNA for the CDR3: TGCAGCGTCCCAAAGGGGCACGGCTATGGCTACACCTTC.

This clone was counted a few times. This chain uses TRBV25-1 with TRBJ1-5; no firm D call. CDR1 is MGHDK and CDR2 is SYGVNS in the germline V gene. V was clipped by 4 bases and J by 2 bases, with 6 bases between them. The CDR3 sequence is 13 residues long. This chain's CDR3 is CASSGGGNQPQHF. The CDR3 region has the DNA TGTGCCAGCAGTGGGGGAGGCAATCAGCCCCAGCATTTT.

This rearrangement joins TRBV4-1 to TRBJ2-1; a possible D gene is TRBD1 (6 bases). The CDR3 loop spans 15 amino acids. V was pared by 0 bases and J by 3 bases, with 9 bases between. CDR1 and CDR2 (germline): MGHRA, YSYEKL. CDR3 nucleotide sequence: TGCGCCAGCAGCCAAGACGAGACAGGCTACAATGAGCAGTTCTTC. Residues: CASSQDETGYNEQFF.

This rearrangement joins TRBV29-1 to TRBJ1-2; 8 bases agree with TRBD1. Trimming took 5 bases from V and 4 from J; bases not matched to a gene: 15. The CDR3 has 16 residues. From germline, CDR1 is SQVTM and CDR2 ANQGSEA. The CDR3 DNA sequence: TGCAGCGTTATACCGGGAGACAGGGGAATTCTCTATGGCTACACCTTC. This encodes CSVIPGDRGILYGYTF.

The chain links TRBV9 to TRBJ2-7; TRBD1 matches at 7 bases. The CDR3 extends over 15 amino acids. Germline CDR1 reads SGDLS; CDR2 reads YYNGEE. The junction had 6 bases not matched to a gene; V was cut back by 0 bases and J by 3 bases. The CDR3: CASSVEGDSYYEQYF. DNA for the CDR3: TGTGCCAGCAGCGTAGAGGGGGACAGTTACTACGAGCAGTACTTC.

The V and J genes are TRBV10-3 and TRBJ1-1, with no clear D. Germline-derived CDR1 and CDR2 are ENHRY and SYGVKD. Trimming left V 6 bases short and J 3 bases short, with 8 bases between. This CDR3 is 12 amino acids long. CDR3 nucleotides: TGTGCCATCAGGAGGTCAGACACTGAAGCTTTCTTT. Protein product: CAIRRSDTEAFF.

This clone was recorded only once. The rearrangement joins TRBV30 to TRBJ2-2, with unresolved D. V was shortened by 0 bases and J by 5 bases, with 7 bases between the two germline ends. The germline V gene has CDR1 GTSNPN and CDR2 SVGIG (reference sequence). This CDR3 has 13 residues. The CDR3 sequence: CAWSVHSTGELFF. CDR3 nucleotide sequence: TGTGCCTGGAGTGTACATTCTACCGGGGAGCTGTTTTTT. The variable domain in full, with the rest retrieved from reference TRBV30 and TRBJ2-2, is SQTIHQWPATLVQPVGSPLSLECTVEGTSNPNLYWYRQAAGRGLQLLFYSVGIGQISSEVPQNLSASRPQDRQFILSSKKLLLSDSGFYLCAWSVHSTGELFFGEGSRLTVL.

V usage is TRBV4-2 and J usage is TRBJ2-2; D is undetermined. CDR1 and CDR2 from the germline V gene are LGHNA and YNFKEQ. There are 13 residues in the CDR3. V was clipped by 1 base and J by 3 bases, with 3 bases between them. In DNA, the CDR3 is TGTGCCAGCAGCCAAGCGGACACCGGGGAGCTGTTTTTT. It encodes CASSQADTGELFF.

The V and J genes are TRBV9 and TRBJ2-3, with 12 bases lining up with TRBD2. CDR1 and CDR2 (germline): SGDLS, YYNGEE. This CDR3 region has 15 residues. V gave up 3 bases and J gave up 5 bases; unmatched junction bases: 4. The CDR3 here is CASSATSGGLDTQYF. The CDR3 region has the DNA TGTGCCAGCAGCGCGACTAGCGGGGGTTTAGATACGCAGTATTTT.

The gene calls are TRBV5-8 and TRBJ1-5, with a tentative D call TRBD1 (5 bases). This CDR3 has 16 amino acids. V was trimmed by 5 bases and J by 0 bases, leaving 15 bases between them. Germline V gene data show CDR1 as SGHTS and CDR2 as YDEGEE. CDR3 sequence: CASSSMGGGSNQPQHF. Written as DNA, the CDR3 is TGTGCCAGCAGTTCCATGGGGGGGGGTAGCAATCAGCCCCAGCATTTT.

Here the CDR3 DNA reads TGTGCCTGGACATATGGGGCGGGGAGGTCCTTGGCGAACACCGGGGAGCTGTTTTTT. Its translation is CAWTYGAGRSLANTGELFF. The rearrangement uses TRBV30 and TRBJ2-2; perhaps TRBD2 as D (6 bases). CDR1 and CDR2 (germline): GTSNPN, SVGIG (reference sequence). The V end lost 4 bases, the J end lost 0 bases, and 24 bases lay between the germline ends. CDR3 length: 19 amino acids.

The rearrangement joins TRBV10-1 to TRBJ2-2; 9 nucleotides match TRBD1. Per the germline V gene, CDR1 is WNHNN and CDR2 is SYGVQD (reference sequence). CDR3 length: 16 residues. The ends lost 7 bases at V and 3 bases at J; junction bases unmatched: 9. CDR3 residues: CASNPWTGEYTGELFF. Written as DNA, the CDR3 is TGCGCCAGCAATCCTTGGACAGGGGAGTACACCGGGGAGCTGTTTTTT.